Following are 11 T cell receptor beta chains from one sample sequenced in a study of T cell responses to AZD1222 COVID-19 vaccine. The assay was immunoSEQ multiplex PCR, and TCRdb's table has in-frame clones only and misses some. The sample carries some 100,000 clones, about 86% recorded once. The starting material was peripheral blood, obtained on day 0 of AZD1222 vaccination. The receptors shown here come from an adult in good health.

This chain connects TRBV6-5 to TRBJ1-3, with D tentatively TRBD1 (6 bases). With 9 bases removed from V and 2 bases from J, the gap between germline ends came to 8 bases. Germline values: CDR1 MNHEY, CDR2 SVGAGI. The CDR3 length is 12 residues. The CDR3 loop reads CASRDTGNTIYF. In nucleotides, the CDR3 is TGTGCCAGTCGGGACACTGGAAACACCATATATTTT.

The chain is built from TRBV4-2 and TRBJ2-1, with TRBD2 as a possible D gene (6 bases). Trimming shortened V by 4 bases and J by 2 bases, and 15 bases separated the two germline ends. This CDR3 has 16 residues. The germline CDR1 and CDR2 sequences are LGHNA and YNFKEQ. DNA for the CDR3: TGTGCCAGCAGCCGACTACGGGACTGGCCCTACAATGAGCAGTTCTTC. This codes for CASSRLRDWPYNEQFF.

The rearrangement links TRBV7-9 to TRBJ1-1, with no clear D. CDR1 is SEHNR, CDR2 FQNEAQ, per germline (reference sequence). CDR3 length: 13 amino acids. Trimming cost V 1 base and J 5 bases, with 8 bases left between them. The CDR3 spells CASSLEEWTEAFF. The CDR3 bases are TGTGCCAGCAGCTTAGAGGAGTGGACTGAAGCTTTCTTT.

The chain is built from TRBV3-1 (or the pseudogene TRBV3-2) and TRBJ2-7; 7 positions match TRBD2. Germline lookup yields CDR1 LGHDT and CDR2 YNNKEL (reference sequence). After removal of 8 bases from V and 5 bases from J, the junction contained 9 bases not matched to a gene. This CDR3 is built from 13 residues. CDR3: CASGSGRGDEQYF. The DNA for the CDR3 is TGTGCCAGCGGTAGCGGGCGCGGGGACGAGCAGTACTTC.

This clone was observed once. The CDR3, as DNA: TGTGCCAGCAGCCAAGCCACTCCCAGGGGTGGAGAGACCCAGTACTTC. Protein sequence: CASSQATPRGGETQYF. The chain uses TRBV3-1 (or the pseudogene TRBV3-2) and TRBJ2-5, with a weak D call TRBD1 (6 bases). CDR3 size: 16 residues. Trimming took 1 base from V and 4 from J, leaving 16 bases between them. From germline, CDR1 is LGHDT and CDR2 YNNKEL (reference sequence).

V is TRBV9 and J is TRBJ2-3; TRBD1 or TRBD2 may be the D gene (5 bases each). Germline CDR1 is SGDLS and CDR2 is YYNGEE. The CDR3 consists of 15 residues. V lost 4 bases and J 6 bases, leaving 18 bases between the germline ends. The CDR3: CASSFTGTPRDTQYF. As DNA, the CDR3 is TGTGCCAGCAGCTTCACCGGGACCCCGAGGGATACGCAGTATTTT.

The rearrangement joins TRBV7-9 to TRBJ1-6; TRBD1 might be the D (5 bases). The CDR3 extends over 13 amino acids. V shed 7 bases and J shed 7 bases, with 11 bases lying between them. The germline gives CDR1 SEHNR, CDR2 FQNEAQ (reference sequence). The CDR3 loop reads CASTGTLNSPLHF. DNA for the CDR3: TGTGCCAGCACAGGGACTCTGAATTCACCCCTCCACTTT.

This chain uses TRBV6-6 with TRBJ2-3; 14 positions agree with TRBD2. The CDR3 is 17 amino acids. V trimming: 5 bases; J trimming: 5 bases; junction bases outside the gene matches: 9. Looked up from germline, CDR1 is MNHNY and CDR2 is SVGAGI (reference sequence). CDR3 sequence: CASSPGLAGGWGDTQYF. The DNA for the CDR3 is TGTGCCAGCAGTCCTGGACTAGCGGGAGGTTGGGGAGATACGCAGTATTTT.

The chain uses TRBV27 and TRBJ2-1, with D unresolved. CDR3 length equals 13 residues. V lost 4 bases, J lost 5 bases, and 9 bases lay in between. Germline values: CDR1 MNHEY, CDR2 SMNVEV (reference sequence). CDR3 amino acids: CASSSGSHNEQFF. CDR3 bases: TGTGCCAGCAGTTCCGGGTCTCACAATGAGCAGTTCTTC.

This rearrangement joins TRBV11-2 to TRBJ2-7; D is unresolved. The CDR3 length is 15 residues. Germline CDR1 reads SGHAT; CDR2 reads FQNNGV. With 7 bases removed from V and 0 bases from J, the gap between germline ends came to 16 bases. CDR3 amino acids: CASMPLGRSSYEQYF. The CDR3, as DNA: TGTGCCAGCATGCCCCTGGGTAGGAGCTCCTACGAGCAGTACTTC. Using reference TRBV11-2 and TRBJ2-7 for the parts outside the CDR3, the full variable domain is EAGVAQSPRYKIIEKRQSVAFWCNPISGHATLYWYQQILGQGPKLLIQFQNNGVVDDSQLPKDRFSAERLKGVDSTLKIQPAKLEDSAVYLCASMPLGRSSYEQYFGPGTRLTVT.

V gene TRBV9 combines with J gene TRBJ2-3, with TRBD2 identical over 9 bases. The CDR3 spans 16 residues. CDR1 and CDR2 (germline): SGDLS, YYNGEE. Trimming removed 4 bases from V and 3 bases from J; junction bases left unmatched: 9. The chain's CDR3 is CASSLGVAGATDTQYF. CDR3 bases: TGTGCCAGCAGCCTGGGGGTAGCGGGAGCTACAGATACGCAGTATTTT. Full variable domain (rest looked up from reference TRBV9 and TRBJ2-3): DSGVTQTPKHLITATGQRVTLRCSPRSGDLSVYWYQQSLDQGLQFLIQYYNGEERAKGNILERFSAQQFPDLHSELNLSSLELGDSALYFCASSLGVAGATDTQYFGPGTRLTVL.